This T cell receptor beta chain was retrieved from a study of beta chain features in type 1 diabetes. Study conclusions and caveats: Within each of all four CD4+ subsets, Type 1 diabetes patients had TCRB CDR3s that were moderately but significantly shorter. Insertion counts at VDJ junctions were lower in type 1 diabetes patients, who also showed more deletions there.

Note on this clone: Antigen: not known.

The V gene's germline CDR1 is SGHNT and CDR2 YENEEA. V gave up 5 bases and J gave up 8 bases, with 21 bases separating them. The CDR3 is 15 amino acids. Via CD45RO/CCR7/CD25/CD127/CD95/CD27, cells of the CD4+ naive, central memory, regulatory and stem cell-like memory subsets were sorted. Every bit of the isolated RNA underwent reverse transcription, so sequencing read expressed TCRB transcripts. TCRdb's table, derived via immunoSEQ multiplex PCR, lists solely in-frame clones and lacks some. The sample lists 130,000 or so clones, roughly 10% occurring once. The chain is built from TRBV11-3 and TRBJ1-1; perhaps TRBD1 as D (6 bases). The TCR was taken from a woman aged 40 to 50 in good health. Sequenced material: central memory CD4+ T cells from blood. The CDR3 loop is CASSGSPQGISEAFF. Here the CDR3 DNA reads TGTGCCAGCAGCGGCTCCCCCCAGGGGATATCGGAAGCTTTCTTT. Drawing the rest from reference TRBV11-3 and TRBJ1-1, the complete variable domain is EAGVVQSPRYKIIEKKQPVAFWCNPISGHNTLYWYLQNLGQGPELLIRYENEEAVDDSQLPKDRFSAERLKGVDSTLKIQPAELGDSAVYLCASSGSPQGISEAFFGQGTRLTVV.